The clone carrying this TCR beta chain turned up a few times. The antigen is undetermined. These data are taken from a study of T-cell memory formation after mild COVID-19. General study results and limits: Nothing showed for sure that second-wave clones peaking on day 37 were SARS-CoV-2 specific. Contracting clones from day 15 to 85 had balanced CD4/CD8; later expanders favoured CD4+. Among contracting clones, CD4+ were mainly CM/EM and CD8+ enriched in EMRA.

From 5'RACE with constant-segment primers came TCR alpha and TCR beta cDNA libraries that carried sample barcodes and UMIs. TCRdb analysed the 5' RACE reads with MiXCR anew, one entry per CDR3 protein. Of fewer than 350,000 distinct CDR3 sequences listed, roughly 15% are singletons. Source material: PBMCs or a T cell subset sorted from them (not recorded which). This clonotype originated in a man aged 18 to 30 who had mild COVID-19 (a few samples of this study predate the infection). Cell type and time point are not known.

The CDR3, as DNA: TGTGCCACCAGTGAGGGAGGACAGGGGGCGGCCTACAATGAGCAGTTCTTC. Translating it yields CATSEGGQGAAYNEQFF. The gene calls are TRBV24-1 and TRBJ2-1; 11 bases are a match to TRBD1. V lost 4 bases to trimming and J lost 2 bases; unmatched junction nucleotides: 6. Per the germline V gene, CDR1 is KGHDR and CDR2 is SFDVKD. There are 17 residues in the CDR3.